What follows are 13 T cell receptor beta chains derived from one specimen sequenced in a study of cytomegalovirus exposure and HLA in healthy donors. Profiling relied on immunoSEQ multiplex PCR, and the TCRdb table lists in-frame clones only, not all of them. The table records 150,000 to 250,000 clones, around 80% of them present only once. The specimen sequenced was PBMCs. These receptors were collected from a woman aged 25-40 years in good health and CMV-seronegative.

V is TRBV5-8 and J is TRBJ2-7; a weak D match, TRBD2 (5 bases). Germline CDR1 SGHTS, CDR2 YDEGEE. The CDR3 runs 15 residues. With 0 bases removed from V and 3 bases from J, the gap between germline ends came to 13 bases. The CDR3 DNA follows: TGTGCCAGCAGCTTGGTTCACGCCGGGGTCTACGAGCAGTACTTC. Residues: CASSLVHAGVYEQYF.

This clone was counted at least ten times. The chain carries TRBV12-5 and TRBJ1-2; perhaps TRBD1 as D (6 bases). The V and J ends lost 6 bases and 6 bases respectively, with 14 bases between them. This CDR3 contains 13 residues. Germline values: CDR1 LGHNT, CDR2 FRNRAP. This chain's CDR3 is CASGQGQGHGYTF. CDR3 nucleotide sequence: TGTGCTAGTGGCCAGGGGCAGGGTCATGGCTACACCTTC.

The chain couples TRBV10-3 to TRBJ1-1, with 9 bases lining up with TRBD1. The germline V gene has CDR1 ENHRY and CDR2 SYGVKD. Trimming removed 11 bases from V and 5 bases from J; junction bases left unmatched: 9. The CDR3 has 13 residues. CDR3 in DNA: TGTGCCGCCCGCCCTGGACAGGGGACTGAAGCTTTCTTT. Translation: CAARPGQGTEAFF.

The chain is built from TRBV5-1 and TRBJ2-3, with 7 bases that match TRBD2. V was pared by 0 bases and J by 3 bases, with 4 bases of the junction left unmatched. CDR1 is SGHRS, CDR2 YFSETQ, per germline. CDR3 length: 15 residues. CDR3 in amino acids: CASSLEGLGTDTQYF. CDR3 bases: TGCGCCAGCAGCTTGGAAGGACTAGGGACAGATACGCAGTATTTT.

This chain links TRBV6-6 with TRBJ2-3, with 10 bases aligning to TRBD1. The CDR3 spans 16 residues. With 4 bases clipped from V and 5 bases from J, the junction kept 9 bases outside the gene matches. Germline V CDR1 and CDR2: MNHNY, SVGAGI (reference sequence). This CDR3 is CASSWTRDRGLDTQYF. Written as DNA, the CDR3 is TGTGCCAGCAGTTGGACCCGGGACAGGGGCTTAGATACGCAGTATTTT.

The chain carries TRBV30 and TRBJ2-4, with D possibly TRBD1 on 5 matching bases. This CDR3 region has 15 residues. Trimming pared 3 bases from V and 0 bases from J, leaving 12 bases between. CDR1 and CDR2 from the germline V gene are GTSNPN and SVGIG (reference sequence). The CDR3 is CAWSSRDLAKNIQYF. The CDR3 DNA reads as TGTGCCTGGAGCAGCAGGGATCTAGCCAAAAACATTCAGTACTTC.

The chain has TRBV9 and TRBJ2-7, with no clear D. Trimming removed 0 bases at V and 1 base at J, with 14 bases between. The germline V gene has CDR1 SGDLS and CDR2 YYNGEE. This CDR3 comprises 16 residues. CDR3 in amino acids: CASSVALGVRSYEQYF. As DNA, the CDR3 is TGTGCCAGCAGCGTAGCTCTAGGAGTAAGATCCTACGAGCAGTACTTC. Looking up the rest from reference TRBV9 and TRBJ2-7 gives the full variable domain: DSGVTQTPKHLITATGQRVTLRCSPRSGDLSVYWYQQSLDQGLQFLIQYYNGEERAKGNILERFSAQQFPDLHSELNLSSLELGDSALYFCASSVALGVRSYEQYFGPGTRLTVT.

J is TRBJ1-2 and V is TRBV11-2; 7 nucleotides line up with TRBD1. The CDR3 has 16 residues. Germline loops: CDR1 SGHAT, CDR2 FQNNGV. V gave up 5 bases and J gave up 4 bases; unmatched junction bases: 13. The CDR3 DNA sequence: TGTGCCAGCAGCGTTAGTGGGTTAGGGGGCCTCTATGGCTACACCTTC. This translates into CASSVSGLGGLYGYTF.

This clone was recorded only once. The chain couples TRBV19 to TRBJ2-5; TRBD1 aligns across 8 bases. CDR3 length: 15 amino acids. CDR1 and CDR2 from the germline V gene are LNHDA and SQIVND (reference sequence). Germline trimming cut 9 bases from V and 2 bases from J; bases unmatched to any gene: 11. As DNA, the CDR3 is TGTGCCAGAAATTCCTCGGACAGGGCACAAGAGACCCAGTACTTC. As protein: CARNSSDRAQETQYF.

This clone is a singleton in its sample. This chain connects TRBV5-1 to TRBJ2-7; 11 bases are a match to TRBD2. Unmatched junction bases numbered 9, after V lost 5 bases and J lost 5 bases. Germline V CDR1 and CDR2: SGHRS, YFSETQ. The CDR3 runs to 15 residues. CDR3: CASRLPGTSGDEQYF. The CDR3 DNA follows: TGCGCCAGCAGACTTCCCGGGACTAGCGGTGACGAGCAGTACTTC.

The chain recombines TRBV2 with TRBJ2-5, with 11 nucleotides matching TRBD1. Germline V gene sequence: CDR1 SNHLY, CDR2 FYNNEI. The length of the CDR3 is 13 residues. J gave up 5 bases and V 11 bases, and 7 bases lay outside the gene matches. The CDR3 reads CAGGQGAGETQYF. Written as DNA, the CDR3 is TGTGCCGGCGGACAGGGGGCAGGGGAGACCCAGTACTTC.

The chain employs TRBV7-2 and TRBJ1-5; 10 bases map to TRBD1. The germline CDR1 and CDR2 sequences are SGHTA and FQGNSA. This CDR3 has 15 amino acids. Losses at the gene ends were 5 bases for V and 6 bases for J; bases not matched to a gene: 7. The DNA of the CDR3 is TGTGCCAGCAGCAACGGGACAGGGGTTGTTCAGCCCCAGCATTTT. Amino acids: CASSNGTGVVQPQHF.

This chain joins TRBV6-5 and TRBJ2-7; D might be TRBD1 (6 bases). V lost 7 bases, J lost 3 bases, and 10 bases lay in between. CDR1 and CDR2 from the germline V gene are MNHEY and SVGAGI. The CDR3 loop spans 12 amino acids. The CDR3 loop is CASTSGDYEQYF. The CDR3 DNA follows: TGTGCCAGCACCTCAGGGGACTACGAGCAGTACTTC.